This TCR beta chain was sequenced in a study of blood T cell repertoires in COVID-19. Whole-study context: Material from acute and convalescent COVID-19 was sourced from the United States, Italy and Spain. PBMCs, B-cell-depleted T cells, or T cells were the source of the cDNA or gDNA that made up the material.

As processed by the authors: How many nucleated cells were present was estimated from reference gene primer amplification. Some clones are missing from TCRdb's copy, which holds only in-frame ones; the method was immunoSEQ multiplex PCR. That table furnishes V, J and clone size, whereas the DNA furnished D and trimming. The table has over 150,000 clones, 86% seen once. The V gene end was trimmed by 7 bases and the J gene end by 2 bases; junction bases not matched to a gene: 13. Germline V gene sequence: CDR1 SQVTM, CDR2 ANQGSEA. This CDR3 is 15 amino acids long. The chain uses TRBV29-1 and TRBJ2-5; TRBD2 matches 7 bases. The sequencing sample was made of peripheral blood. The receptor was isolated from a man aged 50 to 59 with active or convalescent COVID-19. The CDR3 DNA follows: TGCAGCGCCCCTCGAGCGGGATTGGGTCAAGAGACCCAGTACTTC. It yields the protein CSAPRAGLGQETQYF.